This T cell receptor (beta chain) is from a study of T cell repertoires in cytomegalovirus infection. Study-level background: Recently identified HLA-C-restricted CMV epitopes were among the peptides used. Public TCR beta signatures were indicative of both CMV infection and a matching HLA type.

As regards this clonotype: Its antigen is unknown.

Germline CDR1 and CDR2: DFQATT and SNEGSKA (reference sequence). The CDR3 sequence is 15 residues long. V was trimmed by 6 bases and J by 2 bases, leaving 14 bases between them. TCRdb itself ran the reads through MiXCR, one entry per CDR3 protein. The table includes 450,000 to 650,000 distinct CDR3 sequences, 35% to 50% detected once. Study outcomes and limitations: Predominance within the ex vivo response was attributable to HLA-C-restricted CMV-specific TCR beta clonotypes. Summed frequency of shared TCR beta families picked out CMV carriers who also had the relevant HLA.

The sequencing here drew on cultured PBMCs, taken from culture after CMV antigen stimulation. The clonotype comes from a human donor in good health (CMV status not recorded). Some clones in this sample may be carry-over from other donors' samples. V and J are TRBV20-1 and TRBJ1-6; no definite D call. The CDR3 DNA sequence: TGCAGTGCCACAACTCGATCTGCCTATAATTCACCCCTCCACTTT. Amino acid sequence: CSATTRSAYNSPLHF.